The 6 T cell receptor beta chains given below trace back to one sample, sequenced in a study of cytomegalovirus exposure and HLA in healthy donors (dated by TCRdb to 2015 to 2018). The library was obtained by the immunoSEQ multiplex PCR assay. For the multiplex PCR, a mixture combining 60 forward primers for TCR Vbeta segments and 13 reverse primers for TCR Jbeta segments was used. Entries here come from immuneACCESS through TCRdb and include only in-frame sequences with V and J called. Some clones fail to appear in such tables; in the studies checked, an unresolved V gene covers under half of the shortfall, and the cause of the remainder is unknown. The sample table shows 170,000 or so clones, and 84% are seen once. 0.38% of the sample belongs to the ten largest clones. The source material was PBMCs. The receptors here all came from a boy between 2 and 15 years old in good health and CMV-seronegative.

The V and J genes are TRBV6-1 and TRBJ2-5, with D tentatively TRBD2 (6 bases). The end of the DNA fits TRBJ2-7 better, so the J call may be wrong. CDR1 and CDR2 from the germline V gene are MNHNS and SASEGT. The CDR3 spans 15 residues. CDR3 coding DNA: TGTGCCAGCACTAGCGTCACCGGAAGCTCCTACGAGCAGTACTTC. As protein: CASTSVTGSSYEQYF.

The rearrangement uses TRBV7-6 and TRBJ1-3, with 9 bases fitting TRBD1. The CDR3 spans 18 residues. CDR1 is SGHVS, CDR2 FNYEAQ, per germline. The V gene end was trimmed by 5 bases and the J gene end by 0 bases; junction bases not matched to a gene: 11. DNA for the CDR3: TGTGCCAGCAGCGCCCCGACAGGGGGGGATTCCTCTGGAAACACCATATATTTT. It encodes CASSAPTGGDSSGNTIYF.

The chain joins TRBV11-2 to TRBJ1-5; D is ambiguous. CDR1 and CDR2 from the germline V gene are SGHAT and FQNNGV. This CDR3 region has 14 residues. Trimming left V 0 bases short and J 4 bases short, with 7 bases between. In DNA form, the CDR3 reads TGTGCCAGCAGCTTAGAGGGGAGGAATCAGCCCCAGCATTTT. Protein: CASSLEGRNQPQHF. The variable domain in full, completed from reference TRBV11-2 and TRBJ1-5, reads EAGVAQSPRYKIIEKRQSVAFWCNPISGHATLYWYQQILGQGPKLLIQFQNNGVVDDSQLPKDRFSAERLKGVDSTLKIQPAKLEDSAVYLCASSLEGRNQPQHFGDGTRLSIL.

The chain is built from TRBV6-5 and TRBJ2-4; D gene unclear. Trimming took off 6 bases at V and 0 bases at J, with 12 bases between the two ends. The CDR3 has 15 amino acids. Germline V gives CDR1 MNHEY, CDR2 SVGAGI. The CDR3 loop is CASSPAEIAKNIQYF. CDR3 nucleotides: TGTGCCAGCAGCCCGGCGGAGATAGCCAAAAACATTCAGTACTTC.

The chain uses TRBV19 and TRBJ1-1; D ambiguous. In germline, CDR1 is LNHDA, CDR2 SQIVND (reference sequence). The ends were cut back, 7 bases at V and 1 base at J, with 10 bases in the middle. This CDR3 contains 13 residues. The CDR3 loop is CASTPTENTEAFF. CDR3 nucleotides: TGTGCCAGTACTCCGACTGAGAACACTGAAGCTTTCTTT.

The CDR3, as DNA: TGTGCCAGCAGTTTGGCCCCGCTAGCGGGAACCGGGGAGCTGTTTTTT. Protein sequence: CASSLAPLAGTGELFF. This sequence joins TRBV28 and TRBJ2-2; the match to TRBD2 covers 9 bases. The V gene end was trimmed by 3 bases and the J gene end by 5 bases; junction bases not matched to a gene: 7. Per the germline V gene, CDR1 is MDHEN and CDR2 is SYDVKM. CDR3 size: 16 residues.